This note documents a single T cell receptor beta chain sequence. Library preparation (for TCRbeta) was performed with unique molecular identifiers. TCRdb re-called the PCR reads with MiXCR, one entry per CDR3 protein. The table lists around 380,000 distinct CDR3 sequences, roughly a tenth of them singletons. The CDR3 has 12 residues. From germline, CDR1 is SGDLS and CDR2 YYNGEE. V dropped 5 bases and J dropped 7 bases, with 12 bases sitting between them. The data belong to a study of T-cell reconstitution after alpha-beta-depleted transplantation in children. The sequences come from PBMCs from the stem cell graft donor, collected from the stem cell graft. This TCR came from a human donor who donated a stem cell graft to a child with acute myeloid leukemia. V usage is TRBV9 and J usage is TRBJ1-2, with TRBD1 as a possible D gene (5 bases). CDR3 nucleotides: TGTGCCAGCAGAGAGACAGAACGTGGCTACACCTTC. Protein product: CASRETERGYTF.